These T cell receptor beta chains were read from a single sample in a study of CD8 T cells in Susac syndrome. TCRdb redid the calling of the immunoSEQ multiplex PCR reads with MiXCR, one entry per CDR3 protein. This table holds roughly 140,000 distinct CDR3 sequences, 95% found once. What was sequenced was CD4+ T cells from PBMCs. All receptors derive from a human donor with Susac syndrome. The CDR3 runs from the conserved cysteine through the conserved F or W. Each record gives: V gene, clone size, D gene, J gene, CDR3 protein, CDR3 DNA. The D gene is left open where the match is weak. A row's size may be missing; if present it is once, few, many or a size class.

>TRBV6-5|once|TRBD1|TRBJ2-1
CASSYGTGTGNHEQFF
TGTGCCAGCAGTTACGGGACCGGGACAGGGAATCATGAGCAGTTCTTC
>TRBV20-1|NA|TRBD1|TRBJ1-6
CSARAPTGYNSPLHF
TGCAGTGCTAGAGCCCCGACAGGGTATAATTCACCCCTCCACTTT
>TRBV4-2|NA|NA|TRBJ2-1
CASSQDAPPSPNREQFF
TGTGCCAGCAGCCAAGATGCGCCGCCGTCCCCGAATCGGGAGCAGTTCTTC
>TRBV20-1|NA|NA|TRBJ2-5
CSVSQVGETQYF
TGCAGTGTGTCTCAGGTGGGAGAGACCCAGTACTTC
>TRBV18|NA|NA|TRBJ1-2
CASSPAFRTDYGYTF
TGTGCCAGCTCACCGGCCTTTCGGACGGATTATGGCTACACCTTC
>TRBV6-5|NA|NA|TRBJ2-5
CASSYGGLQETQYF
TGTGCCAGCAGTTACGGGGGGCTCCAAGAGACCCAGTACTTC
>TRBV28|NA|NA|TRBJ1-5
CASRRGRARGDQPQHF
TGTGCCAGCAGACGAGGCCGCGCCAGGGGTGATCAGCCCCAGCATTTT
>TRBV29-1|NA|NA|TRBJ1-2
CSVGGTIPKGLNYGYTF
TGCAGCGTGGGAGGGACAATACCTAAGGGCCTTAACTATGGCTACACCTTC
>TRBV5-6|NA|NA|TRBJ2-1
CASSSSGSPVSYNEQFF
TGTGCCAGCAGTTCGAGCGGGTCCCCGGTCTCCTACAATGAGCAGTTCTTC
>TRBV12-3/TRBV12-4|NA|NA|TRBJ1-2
CASSPRSGGYTF
TGTGCCAGCAGCCCTCGGTCCGGCGGCTACACCTTC
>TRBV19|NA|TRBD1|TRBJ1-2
CASAADRNYGYTF
TGTGCCAGTGCCGCGGACAGGAACTATGGCTACACCTTC
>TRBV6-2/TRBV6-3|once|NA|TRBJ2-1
CASRSLGSNEQFF
TGTGCCAGCAGATCCCTAGGAAGCAATGAGCAGTTCTTC
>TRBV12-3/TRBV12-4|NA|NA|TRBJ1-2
CASSFRRYGYTF
TGTGCCAGCAGTTTTCGACGGTATGGCTACACCTTC
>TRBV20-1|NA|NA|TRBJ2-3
CSARVAGSQYF
TGCAGTGCCCGGGTTGCGGGCTCGCAGTATTTT
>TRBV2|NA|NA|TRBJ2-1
CASSEFQGTNNEQFF
TGTGCCAGCAGTGAATTTCAGGGGACTAACAATGAGCAGTTCTTC
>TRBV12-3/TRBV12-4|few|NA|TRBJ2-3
CASSRADTQYF
TGTGCCAGCTCACGGGCGGATACGCAGTATTTT
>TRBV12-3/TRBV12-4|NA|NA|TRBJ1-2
CASRPSDGGYTF
TGTGCCAGCAGACCTTCGGACGGTGGCTACACCTTC
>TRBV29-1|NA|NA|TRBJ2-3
CSVEQGADTQYF
TGCAGCGTTGAACAGGGTGCAGATACGCAGTATTTT
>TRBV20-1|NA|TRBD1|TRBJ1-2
CSATDRQGYGYTF
TGCAGTGCTACCGACCGACAGGGGTATGGCTACACCTTC
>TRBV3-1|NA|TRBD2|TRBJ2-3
CASSPGLAGEPRTDTQYF
TGTGCCAGCAGCCCTGGGTTAGCGGGGGAACCGCGCACAGATACGCAGTATTTT
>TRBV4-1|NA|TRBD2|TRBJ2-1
CASSQGTSGGWEQFF
TGCGCCAGCAGCCAAGGGACTAGCGGGGGCTGGGAGCAGTTCTTC
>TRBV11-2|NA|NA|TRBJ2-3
CASSLPMNPTGSDTQYF
TGTGCCAGCAGCTTACCTATGAACCCCACAGGGTCAGATACGCAGTATTTT
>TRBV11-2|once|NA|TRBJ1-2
CASSPTNRYGYTF
TGTGCCAGCAGCCCGACTAACAGATATGGCTACACCTTC
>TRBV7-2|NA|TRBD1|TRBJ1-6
CASSSPGQGSYNSPLHF
TGTGCCAGCAGCTCCCCGGGACAGGGGTCCTATAATTCACCCCTCCACTTT
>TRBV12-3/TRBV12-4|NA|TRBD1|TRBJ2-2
CASSLPSRAGGTGELFF
TGTGCCAGCAGTTTACCTTCTCGGGCAGGGGGCACCGGGGAGCTGTTTTTT
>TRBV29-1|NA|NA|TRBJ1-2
CSVALPRAGYGYTF
TGCAGCGTTGCCCTCCCCAGAGCAGGCTATGGCTACACCTTC
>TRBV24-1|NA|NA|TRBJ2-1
CATSDKRTASYNEQFF
TGTGCCACCAGTGATAAGAGGACAGCTTCCTACAATGAGCAGTTCTTC
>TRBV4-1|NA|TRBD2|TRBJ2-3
CASSQDGGGGDTQYF
TGCGCCAGCAGCCAAGACGGGGGGGGAGGAGATACGCAGTATTTT
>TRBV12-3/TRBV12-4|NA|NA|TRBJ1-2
CASSLRPRDGYTF
TGTGCCAGCAGTTTAAGACCCAGGGACGGCTACACCTTC
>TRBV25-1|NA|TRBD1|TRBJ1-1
CASSDRGSWTEAFF
TGTGCCAGCAGCGACAGGGGATCGTGGACTGAAGCTTTCTTT
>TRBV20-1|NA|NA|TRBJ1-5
CSARLPGARSNQPQHF
TGCAGTGCTAGACTTCCAGGGGCCCGGAGCAATCAGCCCCAGCATTTT
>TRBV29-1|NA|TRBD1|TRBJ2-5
CSAGDRGPKTQYF
TGCAGCGCCGGGGACAGGGGGCCAAAGACCCAGTACTTC
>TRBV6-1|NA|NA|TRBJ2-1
CASSGSNNEQFF
TGTGCCAGCAGTGGCTCTAACAATGAGCAGTTCTTC
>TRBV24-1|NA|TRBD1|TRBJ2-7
CAIRHRGREQYF
TGTGCCATCAGGCACAGGGGGCGGGAGCAGTACTTC
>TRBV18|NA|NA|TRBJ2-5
CASSPPIRRETQYF
TGTGCCAGCTCACCACCGATAAGACGGGAGACCCAGTACTTC
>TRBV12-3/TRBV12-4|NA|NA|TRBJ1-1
CASRNTPGQQNTEAFF
TGTGCCAGCAGAAATACCCCGGGACAACAGAACACTGAAGCTTTCTTT
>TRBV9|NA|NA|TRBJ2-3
CASSLRTGTDTQYF
TGTGCCAGCAGCCTCCGAACGGGCACAGATACGCAGTATTTT
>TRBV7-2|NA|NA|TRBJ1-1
CASSLTGKAFF
TGTGCCAGCAGCTTAACAGGGAAAGCTTTCTTT
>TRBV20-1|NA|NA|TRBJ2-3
CSARSDRDTQYF
TGCAGTGCTAGGTCAGACAGGGATACGCAGTATTTT
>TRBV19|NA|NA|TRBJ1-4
CASSGGSGSTF
TGTGCCAGTAGTGGCGGATCCGGGAGCACTTTT
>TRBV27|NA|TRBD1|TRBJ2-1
CASSLQGAREQFF
TGTGCCAGCAGTCTACAGGGGGCGCGGGAGCAGTTCTTC
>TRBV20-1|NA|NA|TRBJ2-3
CSARGGILVATDTQYF
TGCAGTGCTAGAGGGGGGATACTAGTTGCCACAGATACGCAGTATTTT
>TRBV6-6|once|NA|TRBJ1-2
CASSQSPEGSYGYTF
TGTGCCAGCAGCCAGTCGCCGGAGGGCAGCTATGGCTACACCTTC
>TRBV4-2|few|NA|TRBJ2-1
CASSQDGTSDNEQFF
TGTGCCAGCAGCCAAGACGGGACTTCTGACAATGAGCAGTTCTTC
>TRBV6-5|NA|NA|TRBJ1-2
CASSRRQAYGYTF
TGTGCCAGCAGCCGGAGACAGGCCTATGGCTACACCTTC
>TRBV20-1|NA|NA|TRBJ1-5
CSAKLQGSDQPQHF
TGCAGTGCCAAACTTCAGGGGTCGGATCAGCCCCAGCATTTT
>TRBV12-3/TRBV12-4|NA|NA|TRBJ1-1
CASSSGQKMNTEAFF
TGTGCCAGCAGTTCGGGACAAAAGATGAACACTGAAGCTTTCTTT
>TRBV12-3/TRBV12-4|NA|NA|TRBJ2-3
CASRTGTRGDTQYF
TGTGCCAGCAGGACCGGGACTCGAGGGGATACGCAGTATTTT
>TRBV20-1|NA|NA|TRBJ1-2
CSALIPNGYTF
TGCAGTGCTTTGATACCTAATGGCTACACCTTC
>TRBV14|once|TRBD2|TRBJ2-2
CASSQDSGGTGELFF
TGTGCCAGCAGCCAAGATAGCGGGGGTACCGGGGAGCTGTTTTTT
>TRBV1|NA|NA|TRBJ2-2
CTSSQGASGGPNTGELFF
TGCACCAGCAGCCAAGGGGCTAGCGGGGGGCCGAACACCGGGGAGCTGTTTTTT
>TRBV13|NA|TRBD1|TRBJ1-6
CASSFSTGQGSPLHF
TGTGCCAGCAGCTTTTCAACGGGACAGGGTTCACCCCTCCACTTT
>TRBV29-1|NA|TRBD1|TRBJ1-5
CSVWDRGANQPQHF
TGCAGCGTTTGGGACAGGGGCGCCAATCAGCCCCAGCATTTT
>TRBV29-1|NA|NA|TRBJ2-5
CSVDRGKETQYF
TGCAGCGTTGACAGGGGAAAAGAGACCCAGTACTTC
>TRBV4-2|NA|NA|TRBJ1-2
CASSQDPLPSRPGGVAGYTF
TGTGCCAGCAGCCAAGATCCCTTGCCGAGCAGGCCGGGAGGGGTAGCTGGCTACACCTTC